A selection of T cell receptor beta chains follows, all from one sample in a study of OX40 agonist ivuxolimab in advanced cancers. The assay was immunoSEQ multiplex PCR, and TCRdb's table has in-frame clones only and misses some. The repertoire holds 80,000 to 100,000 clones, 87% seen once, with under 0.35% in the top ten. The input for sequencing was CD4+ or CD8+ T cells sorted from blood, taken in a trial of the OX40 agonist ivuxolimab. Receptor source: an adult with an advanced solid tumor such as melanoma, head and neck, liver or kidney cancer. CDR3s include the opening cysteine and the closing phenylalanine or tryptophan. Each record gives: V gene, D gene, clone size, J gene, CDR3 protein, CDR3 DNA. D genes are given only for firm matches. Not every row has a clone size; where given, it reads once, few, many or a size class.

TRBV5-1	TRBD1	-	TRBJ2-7	CASSRQGGPNYEQYF	TGCGCCAGCAGCCGACAGGGGGGCCCTAACTACGAGCAGTACTTC
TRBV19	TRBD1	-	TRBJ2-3	CASSIYRGRADTQYF	TGTGCCAGTAGTATATACAGGGGGCGTGCAGATACGCAGTATTTT
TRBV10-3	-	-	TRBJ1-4	CAISESAGPSGLFF	TGTGCCATCAGTGAGTCGGCAGGGCCCTCCGGGCTGTTTTTT
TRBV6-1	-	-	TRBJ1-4	CASSERIRDTNNEKLFF	TGTGCCAGCAGTGAAAGGATCCGGGACACCAATAATGAAAAACTGTTTTTT
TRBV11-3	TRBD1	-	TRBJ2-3	CASSPRQGAEADTQYF	TGTGCCAGCAGCCCAAGACAGGGGGCGGAGGCAGATACGCAGTATTTT
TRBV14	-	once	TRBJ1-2	CASSQALGGGFGYTF	TGTGCCAGCAGCCAAGCCCTTGGAGGGGGGTTTGGCTACACCTTC
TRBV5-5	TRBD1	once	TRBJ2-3	CASSLTYGQGAQDTQYF	TGTGCCAGCAGCTTGACCTATGGACAGGGGGCGCAAGATACGCAGTATTTT
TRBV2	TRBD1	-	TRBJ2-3	CASVEDRGDTQYF	TGTGCCAGTGTAGAAGACAGGGGAGATACGCAGTATTTT
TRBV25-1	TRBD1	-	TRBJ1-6	CASSELWTGYPSPLHF	TGTGCCAGCAGTGAATTATGGACAGGGTATCCGTCACCCCTCCACTTT
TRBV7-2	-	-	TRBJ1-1	CASSFGTLNTEAFF	TGTGCCAGCAGCTTCGGGACACTGAACACTGAAGCTTTCTTT
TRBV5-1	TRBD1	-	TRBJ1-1	CASSLGSGTGTRTEAFF	TGCGCCAGCAGCTTGGGGTCGGGGACAGGGACTCGCACTGAAGCTTTCTTT
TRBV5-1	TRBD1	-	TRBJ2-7	CASSLGQGNEQYF	TGCGCCAGCAGCTTGGGACAGGGAAACGAGCAGTACTTC
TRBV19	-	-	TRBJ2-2	CASSPSFRGDTGELFF	TGTGCCAGTAGTCCGTCGTTTAGGGGCGACACCGGGGAGCTGTTTTTT
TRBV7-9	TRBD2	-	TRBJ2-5	CASSPGLAQETQYF	TGTGCCAGCAGCCCGGGACTAGCCCAAGAGACCCAGTACTTC
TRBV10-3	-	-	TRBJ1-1	CAISGGVNTEAFF	TGTGCCATCAGTGGGGGGGTGAACACTGAAGCTTTCTTT
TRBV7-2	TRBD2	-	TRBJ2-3	CASSLVATSGSTDTQYF	TGTGCCAGCAGCTTAGTGGCGACTAGCGGTAGCACAGATACGCAGTATTTT
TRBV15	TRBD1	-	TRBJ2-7	CATSRDPGQGYEQYF	TGTGCCACCAGCAGAGATCCGGGACAGGGCTACGAGCAGTACTTC